This T cell receptor beta chain comes out of a study of PD-1 blockade in classical Hodgkin lymphoma. Assay used: immunoSEQ multiplex PCR; TCRdb lists only in-frame clones, some missing. The table lists more than 90,000 clones, roughly 81% of them singletons. CDR3 length: 16 amino acids. V was clipped by 4 bases and J by 1 base, with 15 bases between them. Germline loops: CDR1 MGHRA, CDR2 YSYEKL. After autologous stem cell transplantation all patients relapsed, and prior brentuximab vedotin exposure differed between cohorts. This sample comprised peripheral blood mononuclear cells (PBMCs), obtained before the second cycle of nivolumab. The gene calls are TRBV4-1 and TRBJ2-3; tentatively, D is TRBD2 (6 bases). The clonotype was recovered from a human donor with classical Hodgkin lymphoma. The DNA of the CDR3 is TGCGCCAGCAGCCGAACCGGGTCGGGGGGCACAGATACGCAGTATTTT. This gives the protein CASSRTGSGGTDTQYF.